This TCR beta chain was identified in a study of blood T cell repertoires in COVID-19. The wider study: COVID-19 samples, acute and convalescent, were from the United States, Italy and Spain. T cells, B-cell-depleted T cells, or PBMCs provided the cDNA or gDNA that served as material.

Measured with immunoSEQ multiplex PCR; TCRdb has only the in-frame clones, and not every one. The profile shows tens of thousands of clones, roughly 80% of them singletons. The material sequenced was peripheral blood. This clonotype was sampled from a human donor in a cohort sampled during active COVID-19.

The chain's CDR3 is CASSPGAGSAETQYF. The CDR3 DNA reads as TGTGCCAGCTCACCAGGGGCAGGTTCGGCAGAGACCCAGTACTTC. The chain couples TRBV18 to TRBJ2-5, with a tentative D call TRBD1 (5 bases). CDR3 length: 15 amino acids. Trimming left V 2 bases short and J 4 bases short, with 14 bases between. In germline, CDR1 is KGHSH, CDR2 LQKENI.